This TCR beta chain was recovered during a study of blood T cells in healthy people across ages. Next came a second PCR, run for roughly 7 to 12 cycles, which used a sample-barcoded 5' primer along with a J-beta primer mix. TCRdb itself ran the 5' RACE reads through MiXCR, one entry per CDR3 protein. The sample consists of 780,000 or so distinct CDR3 sequences, approximately 60% of them appearing once. On this clonotype: Its antigen is unidentified. Relative to the germline gene, one junction end is altered; a read error may explain this.

Study-wide points: Fewer expanded clones and more diversity marked long-lived versus aged donors. A conclusive naive versus antigen-experienced comparison was prevented by the unsorted PBMCs.

The source of this sequence is a man between 40 and 49 years old in good health. Sequencing was performed on blood.

As DNA, the CDR3 is TGTGCCTGCAGCCAAGAGTGGACTACTAGCTCCTACGAGCAGTACTTC. As protein: CACSQEWTTSSYEQYF. The V and J genes are TRBV4-2 and TRBJ2-7; a weak D match, TRBD2 (6 bases). Germline V lookup: CDR1 LGHNA, CDR2 YNFKEQ. This CDR3 is 16 amino acids long.